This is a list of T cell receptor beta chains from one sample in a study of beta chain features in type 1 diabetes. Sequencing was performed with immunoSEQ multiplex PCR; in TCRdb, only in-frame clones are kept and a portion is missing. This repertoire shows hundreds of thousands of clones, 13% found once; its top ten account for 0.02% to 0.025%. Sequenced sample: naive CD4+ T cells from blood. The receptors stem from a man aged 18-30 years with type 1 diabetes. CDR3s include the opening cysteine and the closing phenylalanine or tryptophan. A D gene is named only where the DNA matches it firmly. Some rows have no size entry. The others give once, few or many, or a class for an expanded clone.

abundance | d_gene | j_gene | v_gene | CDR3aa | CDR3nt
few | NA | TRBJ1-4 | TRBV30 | CAWTATNEKLFF | TGTGCCTGGACGGCAACTAATGAAAAACTGTTTTTT
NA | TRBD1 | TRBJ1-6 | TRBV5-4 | CASSFEGGVHSPLHF | TGTGCCAGCAGCTTCGAAGGGGGCGTACATTCACCCCTCCACTTT
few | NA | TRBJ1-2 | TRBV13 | CASSSRTALNGYTF | TGTGCCAGCAGCTCCCGGACAGCCCTGAATGGCTACACCTTC
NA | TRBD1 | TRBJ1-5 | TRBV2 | CASSGQGAGQPQHF | TGTGCCAGCAGCGGACAGGGGGCAGGGCAGCCCCAGCATTTT
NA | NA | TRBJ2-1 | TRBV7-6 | CASTLKGPANEQFF | TGTGCCAGCACCCTAAAGGGCCCCGCCAATGAGCAGTTCTTC
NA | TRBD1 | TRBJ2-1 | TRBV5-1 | CASSPGQGGYNEQFF | TGCGCCAGCAGTCCGGGACAGGGAGGATACAATGAGCAGTTCTTC
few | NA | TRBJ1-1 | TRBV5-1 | CASSPTRGLGLNTEAFF | TGCGCCAGCAGCCCAACCCGGGGTTTAGGTCTGAACACTGAAGCTTTCTTT
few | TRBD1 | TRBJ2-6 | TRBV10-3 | CAINPGTGLTGANVLTF | TGTGCCATCAACCCCGGGACAGGGCTGACCGGGGCCAACGTCCTGACTTTC
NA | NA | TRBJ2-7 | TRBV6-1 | CASSDQGGPYEQYF | TGTGCCAGCAGTGATCAAGGCGGGCCCTACGAGCAGTACTTC
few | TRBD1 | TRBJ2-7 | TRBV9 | CASSVSRQGDPYEQYF | TGTGCCAGCAGCGTTTCAAGACAGGGGGATCCCTACGAGCAGTACTTC
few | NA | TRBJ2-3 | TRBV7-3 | CASSLRGATADTQYF | TGTGCCAGCAGCTTACGGGGGGCCACCGCAGATACGCAGTATTTT
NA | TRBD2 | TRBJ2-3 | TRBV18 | CASSPRAGEYTDTQYF | TGTGCCAGCTCACCGCGAGCGGGGGAGTACACAGATACGCAGTATTTT
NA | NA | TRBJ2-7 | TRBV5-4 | CASSSGLAEQYF | TGTGCCAGCAGCTCGGGACTCGCGGAGCAGTACTTC
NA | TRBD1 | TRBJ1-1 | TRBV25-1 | CASSDPGGTNTEAFF | TGTGCCAGCAGTGACCCAGGGGGTACGAACACTGAAGCTTTCTTT
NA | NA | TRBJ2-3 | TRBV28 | CASGGPSTDTQYF | TGTGCCAGCGGGGGGCCGAGCACAGATACGCAGTATTTT
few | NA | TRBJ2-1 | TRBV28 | CASTSGAAPARSFF | TGTGCCAGCACTTCCGGAGCGGCTCCCGCTCGATCGTTCTTC
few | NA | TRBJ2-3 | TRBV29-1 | CSVGALAPSTDTQYF | TGCAGCGTTGGTGCCCTCGCGCCTAGCACAGATACGCAGTATTTT
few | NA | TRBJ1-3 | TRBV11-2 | CASSEQGETGNTIYF | TGTGCCAGCAGCGAACAGGGTGAAACTGGAAACACCATATATTTT
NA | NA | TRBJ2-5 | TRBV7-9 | CASSLGHGMGLGETQYF | TGTGCCAGCAGCTTAGGACATGGAATGGGCCTCGGGGAGACCCAGTACTTC
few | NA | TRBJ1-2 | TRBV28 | CASSLDGLYGYTF | TGTGCCAGCAGTTTGGACGGGTTATATGGCTACACCTTC
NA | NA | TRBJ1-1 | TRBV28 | CASSLDPRGMGTEAFF | TGTGCCAGCAGTTTAGATCCCCGGGGCATGGGCACTGAAGCTTTCTTT
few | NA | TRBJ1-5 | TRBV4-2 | CASSQAWGTNQPQHF | TGTGCCAGCAGCCAAGCTTGGGGGACGAATCAGCCCCAGCATTTT
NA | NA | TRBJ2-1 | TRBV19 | CASSIQGSAYNEQFF | TGTGCCAGTAGTATACAGGGCAGCGCCTACAATGAGCAGTTCTTC
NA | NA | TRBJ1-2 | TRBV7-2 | CASSLTAQGQGYGYTF | TGTGCCAGCAGCCTGACGGCTCAGGGGCAAGGCTATGGCTACACCTTC
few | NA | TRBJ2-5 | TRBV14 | CASSQEYRHQETQYF | TGTGCCAGCAGCCAAGAATACAGACACCAAGAGACCCAGTACTTC
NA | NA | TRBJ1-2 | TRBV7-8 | CASSLALKGNHGYTF | TGTGCCAGCAGCTTAGCGTTAAAGGGAAACCATGGCTACACCTTC
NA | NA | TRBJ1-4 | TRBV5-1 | CASSLVVNEKLFF | TGCGCCAGCAGCTTGGTGGTTAATGAAAAACTGTTTTTT
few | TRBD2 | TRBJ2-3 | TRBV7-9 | CASSLGLAGERDTQYF | TGTGCCAGCAGCTTAGGACTAGCGGGGGAGAGAGATACGCAGTATTTT
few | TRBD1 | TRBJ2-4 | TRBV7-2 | CASSSSGTEIAKNIQYF | TGTGCCAGCAGCTCCTCCGGGACAGAAATAGCCAAAAACATTCAGTACTTC
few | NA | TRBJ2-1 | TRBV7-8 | CASSQRQAHNEQFF | TGTGCCAGCAGCCAGCGACAGGCCCACAATGAGCAGTTCTTC
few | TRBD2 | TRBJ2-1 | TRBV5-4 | CASSRTSGGLYNEQFF | TGTGCCAGCAGCCGGACTAGCGGGGGCCTCTACAATGAGCAGTTCTTC
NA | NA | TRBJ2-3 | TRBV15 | CATSSNTDTQYF | TGTGCCACCAGCAGCAACACAGATACGCAGTATTTT
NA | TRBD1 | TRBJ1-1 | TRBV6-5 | CASSYGTASEAFF | TGTGCCAGCAGTTATGGGACAGCTTCCGAAGCTTTCTTT
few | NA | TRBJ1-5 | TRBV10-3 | CAITGDTDQPQHF | TGTGCCATCACCGGGGACACCGATCAGCCCCAGCATTTT
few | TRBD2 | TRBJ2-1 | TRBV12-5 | CASGLEGTSQFF | TGTGCTAGTGGTTTGGAAGGGACTAGCCAGTTCTTC
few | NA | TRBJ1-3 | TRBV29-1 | CSVGTGSSGNTIYF | TGCAGCGTGGGCACAGGGAGCTCTGGAAACACCATATATTTT
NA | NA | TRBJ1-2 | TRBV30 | CAWSETGSGYTF | TGTGCCTGGAGTGAAACAGGGAGCGGCTACACCTTC
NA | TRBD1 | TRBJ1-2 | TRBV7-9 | CASSSDRGLNGYTF | TGTGCCAGCAGCTCGGACAGGGGGCTTAATGGCTACACCTTC
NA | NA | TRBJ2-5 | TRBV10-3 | CATGTLEQETQYF | TGTGCCACCGGGACACTAGAACAAGAGACCCAGTACTTC
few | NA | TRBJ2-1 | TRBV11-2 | CASSPSGPYNEQFF | TGTGCCAGCAGCCCGAGCGGCCCCTACAATGAGCAGTTCTTC
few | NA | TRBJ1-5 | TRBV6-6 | CASSGGLNQPQHF | TGTGCCAGCAGTGGGGGACTCAATCAGCCCCAGCATTTT
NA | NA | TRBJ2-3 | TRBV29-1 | CSVPLGDTQYF | TGCAGCGTTCCCCTAGGAGATACGCAGTATTTT
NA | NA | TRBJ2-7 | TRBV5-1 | CASSGQSYEQYF | TGCGCCAGCAGCGGGCAGTCCTACGAGCAGTACTTC
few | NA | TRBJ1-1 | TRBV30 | CAWSVLSYTEAFF | TGTGCCTGGAGTGTACTTTCCTACACTGAAGCTTTCTTT
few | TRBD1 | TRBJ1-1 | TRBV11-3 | CASRKQGSNTEAFF | TGTGCCAGCAGGAAACAGGGGTCGAACACTGAAGCTTTCTTT
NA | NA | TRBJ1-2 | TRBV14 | CASSQSGGNYGYTF | TGTGCCAGCAGCCAAAGCGGGGGTAACTATGGCTACACCTTC